Shown below are 19 T cell receptor beta chains from a single sample sequenced in a study of T cells in Graves' hyperthyroidism and ophthalmopathy. Amplification targeted TCR beta CDR3 regions from RNA transcripts. The study used the HTBI primer set for a first-round RT-PCR of the TCR CDR3. TCRdb passed the multiplex PCR reads through MiXCR, listing each CDR3 protein once. The sample records over 250,000 distinct CDR3 sequences, roughly 13% being singletons. The specimen sequenced was blood. These receptors came from a woman in her thirties or forties with Graves' ophthalmopathy.

V is TRBV4-2 and J is TRBJ2-7, with a possible D match to TRBD1 (5 bases). The CDR3 runs 17 residues. The germline V and J ends were trimmed by 0 bases and 3 bases, with 18 bases remaining between them. Germline V lookup: CDR1 LGHNA, CDR2 YNFKEQ. CDR3 sequence: CASSQDGRRDRRYEQYF. The CDR3 DNA reads TGTGCCAGCAGCCAAGATGGGCGGAGAGACAGACGCTACGAGCAGTACTTC.

This clonotype appeared many times. This chain connects TRBV6-1 to TRBJ1-2; no definite D call. V was trimmed by 3 bases and J by 7 bases, leaving 6 bases between them. Germline CDR1 reads MNHNS; CDR2 reads SASEGT. This CDR3 is 11 amino acids long. CDR3: CASSESPGYTF. The DNA of the CDR3 is TGTGCCAGCAGTGAGTCCCCTGGCTACACCTTC.

This clonotype was counted between two and nine times. As DNA, the CDR3 is TGTGCCAGCAGCTCCCGGGACAGGGTCCCCGAGCAGTACTTC. Protein product: CASSSRDRVPEQYF. The chain employs TRBV7-9 and TRBJ2-7; 9 bases align to TRBD1. Per the germline V gene, CDR1 is SEHNR and CDR2 is FQNEAQ (reference sequence). With V trimmed by 4 bases and J by 6 bases, 7 bases remained unmatched. This CDR3 is built from 14 residues.

This clonotype appeared many times. The chain combines TRBV6-2 or TRBV6-3 with TRBJ2-1; D possibly corresponds to TRBD2 (6 bases). Trimming shortened V by 4 bases and J by 4 bases, and 17 bases separated the two germline ends. Germline-derived CDR1 and CDR2 are MNHEY and SVGEGT. The CDR3 is 16 amino acids. For the CDR3, the DNA is TGTGCCAGCAGTTCAATGTCGAGCGGGCGTTACAATGAGCAGTTCTTC. Protein sequence: CASSSMSSGRYNEQFF.

This clonotype was counted many times. This chain uses TRBV20-1 with TRBJ2-5; D may be TRBD2 (5 bases). Trimming removed 1 base from V and 2 bases from J, with 20 bases in between. The CDR3 has 17 amino acids. Germline V gene sequence: CDR1 DFQATT, CDR2 SNEGSKA (reference sequence). The CDR3 region has the DNA TGCAGTGCTAGAGGTTTTGCTAGCCGTGGCCCACAAGAGACCCAGTACTTC. Amino acids: CSARGFASRGPQETQYF.

This clonotype was picked up many times. V is TRBV5-1 and J is TRBJ1-1; D is perhaps TRBD1 (5 bases). The V end lost 4 bases, the J end lost 5 bases, and 18 bases lay between the germline ends. Germline lookup yields CDR1 SGHRS and CDR2 YFSETQ. This CDR3 has 15 amino acids. CDR3 in amino acids: CASSRTRGLRTEAFF. CDR3 bases: TGCGCCAGCAGCCGCACGAGGGGATTGAGGACTGAAGCTTTCTTT.

The chain links TRBV5-4 to TRBJ1-2, with a tentative D call TRBD1 (5 bases). Deletions cut 1 base from V and 3 bases from J, with 10 bases between. The CDR3 contains 14 residues. The germline CDR1 and CDR2 sequences are SGHNT and YYREEE (reference sequence). The DNA of the CDR3 is TGTGCCAGCAGCTTGATGGGGCAGGACTATGGCTACACCTTC. The encoded protein is CASSLMGQDYGYTF.

This clonotype was detected ten times or more. The rearrangement uses TRBV9 and TRBJ2-1; D ambiguous. Germline CDR1 SGDLS, CDR2 YYNGEE. The V and J ends lost 2 bases and 7 bases respectively, with 7 bases between them. The CDR3 has 12 amino acids. In DNA, the CDR3 is TGTGCCAGCAGCGTGGCGGCTAATGAGCAGTTCTTC. Protein sequence: CASSVAANEQFF.

This clonotype occurred many times. CDR3 sequence: CASSLGFVRGNRETQYF. For the CDR3, the DNA is TGTGCCAGCAGCTTAGGTTTTGTCAGGGGGAACCGGGAGACCCAGTACTTC. The J gene is TRBJ2-5, the V gene TRBV11-2, with TRBD1 matching over 7 bases. V shed 1 base and J 5 bases; nucleotides not matched to a gene: 13. Looked up from germline, CDR1 is SGHAT and CDR2 is FQNNGV. The length of the CDR3 is 17 residues.

This clonotype was seen repeatedly, ten times or more. The chain is built from TRBV6-1 and TRBJ1-3, with D uncertain. The germline gives CDR1 MNHNS, CDR2 SASEGT. The CDR3 is 15 residues long. The V end lost 6 bases, the J end lost 2 bases, and 14 bases lay between the germline ends. The CDR3 DNA follows: TGTGCCAGCAGAGTGGAGGCCCGTGCTGGAAACACCATATATTTT. The encoded protein is CASRVEARAGNTIYF.

This clonotype appeared many times. The chain has TRBV2 and TRBJ1-1, with D possibly matching TRBD1 (6 bases). The length of the CDR3 is 16 residues. V was shortened by 4 bases and J by 4 bases, with 19 bases between the two germline ends. From germline, CDR1 is SNHLY and CDR2 FYNNEI. CDR3 DNA: TGTGCCAGCAGTGCCCTGAGGGGGGGCCCTTCCACTGAAGCTTTCTTT. The encoded protein is CASSALRGGPSTEAFF.

The genes are TRBV28 and TRBJ2-7, with 7 bases that match TRBD1. The V segment lost 5 bases and the J segment 7 bases; nucleotides outside the gene matches: 14. This CDR3 has 15 amino acids. Germline assignment: CDR1 MDHEN and CDR2 SYDVKM. The CDR3 reads CASSEQGIGGREQYF. The CDR3 DNA follows: TGTGCCAGCAGTGAACAGGGGATAGGGGGCCGAGAGCAGTACTTC.

The chain couples TRBV29-1 to TRBJ2-1, with D unresolved. The CDR3 is made up of 13 amino acids. Germline V lookup: CDR1 SQVTM, CDR2 ANQGSEA. V was pared by 4 bases and J by 0 bases, with 7 bases between. The CDR3 DNA sequence: TGCAGCGTTGTGCCGGGCTCCTACAATGAGCAGTTCTTC. Translating gives CSVVPGSYNEQFF.

This clonotype was seen ten or more times. This rearrangement joins TRBV25-1 to TRBJ2-7; D gene unclear. Trimming shortened V by 1 base and J by 5 bases, and 6 bases separated the two germline ends. Germline CDR1 and CDR2: MGHDK and SYGVNS. The length of the CDR3 is 12 residues. CDR3 nucleotide sequence: TGTGCCAGCAGTGAATTTGGGGACGAGCAGTACTTC. Its translation: CASSEFGDEQYF.

Many counts were recorded for this clonotype. The chain employs TRBV30 and TRBJ1-2, with D perhaps matching TRBD1 (5 bases). V was shortened by 4 bases and J by 6 bases, with 12 bases between the two germline ends. This CDR3 region has 12 residues. Germline values: CDR1 GTSNPN, CDR2 SVGIG (reference sequence). The CDR3 nucleotides read TGTGCCTGGAATCAGGGTTCGGATGGCTACACCTTC. Translation: CAWNQGSDGYTF.

This clonotype was observed at least ten times. The chain recombines TRBV28 with TRBJ1-1; D ambiguous. V lost 3 bases to trimming and J lost 2 bases, with 13 bases between them. Germline values: CDR1 MDHEN, CDR2 SYDVKM. This CDR3 comprises 15 residues. The CDR3 reads CASSFAWEGNTEAFF. In DNA, the CDR3 is TGTGCCAGCAGTTTCGCCTGGGAGGGTAACACTGAAGCTTTCTTT.

This clonotype showed up just a few times. Compared with germline, one end of the junction differs, possibly owing to a read error. The chain combines TRBV7-9 with TRBJ2-5; maybe TRBD2 (5 bases). CDR3 length: 12 residues. From germline, CDR1 is SEHNR and CDR2 FQNEAQ (reference sequence). The CDR3: CASSWEKEAQYF. CDR3 DNA: TGTGCCAGCAGCTGGGAGAAAGAGGCCCAGTACTTC. Complete variable domain (other parts from reference TRBV7-9 and TRBJ2-5): DTGVSQNPRHKITKRGQNVTFRCDPISEHNRLYWYRQTLGQGPEFLTYFQNEAQLEKSRLLSDRFSAERPKGSFSTLEIQRTEQGDSAMYLCASSWEKEAQYFGPGTRLLVL.

This clonotype was found many times. The chain links TRBV15 to TRBJ1-6; weak D call: TRBD1 (6 bases). The CDR3 is 16 amino acids. In germline, CDR1 is LNHNV, CDR2 YYDKDF (reference sequence). V shed 1 base and J shed 5 bases, with 12 bases lying between them. The CDR3 protein is CATSRGLGANNSPLHF. In DNA, the CDR3 is TGTGCCACCAGCAGAGGTTTGGGGGCGAATAATTCACCCCTCCACTTT.

At least ten counts were recorded for this clonotype. V gene TRBV11-2 combines with J gene TRBJ2-1, with TRBD2 matching 9 bases. Germline CDR1 and CDR2: SGHAT and FQNNGV. This CDR3 comprises 15 residues. V dropped 4 bases and J dropped 9; count of bases not matched to a gene: 10. For the CDR3, the DNA is TGTGCCAGCAGCTATGGGCGGGGGGGCGAGATTGAGCAGTTCTTC. Encoded protein: CASSYGRGGEIEQFF.